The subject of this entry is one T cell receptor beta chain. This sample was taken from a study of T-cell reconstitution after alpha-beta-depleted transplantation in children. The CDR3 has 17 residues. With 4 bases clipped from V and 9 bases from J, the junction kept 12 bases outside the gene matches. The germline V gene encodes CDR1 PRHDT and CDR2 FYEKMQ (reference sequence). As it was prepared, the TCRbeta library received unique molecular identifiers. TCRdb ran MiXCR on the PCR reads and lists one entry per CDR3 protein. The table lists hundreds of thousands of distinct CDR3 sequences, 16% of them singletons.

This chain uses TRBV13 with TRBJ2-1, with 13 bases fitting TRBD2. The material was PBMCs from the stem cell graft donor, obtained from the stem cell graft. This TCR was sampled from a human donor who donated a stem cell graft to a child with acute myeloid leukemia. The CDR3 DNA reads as TGTGCCAGCAGCTCGGAACTAGCGGGGGGGCAGCTGGGTGAGCAGTTCTTC. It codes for CASSSELAGGQLGEQFF.